The present entry profiles one T cell receptor beta chain with its context. The diagnoses drew upon clinical symptoms, serum thyroxine and TRAb, thyroid ultrasound and orbital computed tomography. It was 10 ml of fresh peripheral blood that supplied the PBMCs. This entry comes from a study of T cells in Graves' hyperthyroidism and ophthalmopathy. TCR beta CDR3 regions were amplified from RNA transcripts. Researchers ran a first-round RT-PCR on the TCR CDR3 using the HTBI primer set. TCRdb used MiXCR to reprocess the multiplex PCR reads, holding one entry per CDR3 protein. The repertoire holds hundreds of thousands of distinct CDR3 sequences, roughly 14% seen once, with about 13% in the top ten. Trimming cost V 5 bases and J 10 bases, with 9 bases left between them. The CDR3 has 11 residues. Germline V lookup: CDR1 SEHNR, CDR2 FQNEAQ (reference sequence).

This TCR was recovered from a man younger than 35 with Graves' ophthalmopathy. V is TRBV7-9 and J is TRBJ2-1; unclear D gene. Material: blood. The CDR3 here is CASSPVGEQFF. CDR3 coding DNA: TGTGCCAGCAGCCCCGTGGGCGAGCAGTTCTTC.